Each of the 4 T cell receptor beta chains below was sequenced from the same sample in a study of shared clonotypes between healthy human individuals. Using immunoSEQ multiplex PCR, the repertoire was profiled, and TCRdb retains in-frame clones only, with some absent. The sample has more than 400,000 clones; 78% are singletons. Input material: PBMCs. These receptors came from a woman in her thirties or forties in good health. Some clones in this sample may be carry-over from other donors' samples.

J is TRBJ2-3 and V is TRBV5-1; D might be TRBD1 or TRBD2, each matching 5 bases. There are 14 residues in the CDR3. Germline values: CDR1 SGHRS, CDR2 YFSETQ. V lost 9 bases and J 0 bases, leaving 14 bases between the germline ends. CDR3 region: CATRDVSSTDTQYF. In DNA, the CDR3 is TGCGCCACCAGGGACGTCTCTAGCACAGATACGCAGTATTTT.

The rearrangement joins TRBV18 to TRBJ1-1; unclear D gene. Germline CDR1 is KGHSH and CDR2 is LQKENI. This CDR3 contains 15 residues. V lost 0 bases, J lost 5 bases, and 13 bases lay in between. CDR3 DNA sequence: TGTGCCAGCTCACCACCGCTGGGCCGGAAGACTGAAGCTTTCTTT. Protein: CASSPPLGRKTEAFF.

This sequence joins TRBV27 and TRBJ2-5; the match to TRBD1 covers 10 bases. CDR3 length: 18 residues. V trimming: 5 bases; J trimming: 2 bases; junction bases outside the gene matches: 14. The germline CDR1 and CDR2 sequences are MNHEY and SMNVEV (reference sequence). This chain's CDR3 is CASSPPRDRGRRQETQYF. DNA for the CDR3: TGTGCCAGCAGTCCCCCCCGGGACAGGGGTCGAAGACAAGAGACCCAGTACTTC.

The J gene is TRBJ2-5, the V gene TRBV5-1, with D possibly TRBD2 on 6 matching bases. CDR3 length equals 13 residues. CDR1 SGHRS and CDR2 YFSETQ come from the germline V gene. Trimming stripped 1 base from V and 4 bases from J, with 8 bases between. The CDR3: CASSLMGGETQYF. CDR3 in DNA: TGCGCCAGCAGCTTGATGGGGGGAGAGACCCAGTACTTC.